This TCR beta chain was identified during a study of cytomegalovirus exposure and HLA in healthy donors. The PCR had 60 Vbeta and 13 Jbeta primers. Produced via immunoSEQ multiplex PCR; TCRdb's table is partial and in-frame only. The data show around 110,000 clones, 60% to 70% seen once. This clone showed up just once. The germline CDR1 and CDR2 sequences are SGDLS and YYNGEE. The J segment lost 4 bases and the V segment lost 2 bases, leaving 4 bases of the junction unmatched. This CDR3 region has 14 residues. The chain employs TRBV9 and TRBJ2-5, with 8 positions matching TRBD1. This clonotype was obtained from a woman aged 40 to 50 in good health and CMV-seropositive. The sequenced sample consisted of PBMCs. In DNA, the CDR3 is TGTGCCAGCAGCGTCTTAACAGGGGGAGAGACCCAGTACTTC. Translating it yields CASSVLTGGETQYF. Together with reference TRBV9 and TRBJ2-5, the CDR3 gives the full variable domain: DSGVTQTPKHLITATGQRVTLRCSPRSGDLSVYWYQQSLDQGLQFLIQYYNGEERAKGNILERFSAQQFPDLHSELNLSSLELGDSALYFCASSVLTGGETQYFGPGTRLLVL.